This T cell receptor (beta chain) comes out of a study of regulatory T cells in long-lasting Graves disease (dated by TCRdb to the early 2020s). With respect to the entire study: Patients with newly diagnosed Graves' disease had been on antithyroid drugs for under 3 months. The study was conducted in China and was registered as a clinical trial. A total of roughly 35 samples underwent TCR sequencing: around 13 from persistent and about 20 from newly diagnosed Graves' disease patients. This study used TCR sequencing and RNA sequencing of peripheral blood to compare persistent Graves' disease patients against newly diagnosed Graves' disease patients. Summary of the overall study and its limitations: Because the primary lesion, thyroid tissue, could not be accessed, the study looked at peripheral blood alone. Patients with persistent disease shared more public clonotypes (approximately 2,500) than newly diagnosed patients did (nearly 1,000). Persistent Graves' disease patients showed lower TCR Shannon entropy and fewer highly expanded clones than newly diagnosed patients, suggesting clonal expansion. Sequencing and analysis were limited to the TCR beta chain. The authors noted that the small sample size was a limitation that may lower accuracy.

The meaning of the sample's time point label: newly diagnosed GD, antithyroid drugs for less than 3 months. For both TCR sequencing and RNA sequencing, RNA was extracted from PBMCs using TRIzol. The diagnosis of Graves' disease was made according to American Thyroid Association guidelines. Recruitment of patients was carried out at an endocrinology department in Xi'an, China. From each patient, around 9.3 milliliters of peripheral blood was collected into an EDTA anticoagulant tube. Ficoll Paque Plus density gradient separation was used to isolate PBMCs, and no additional T cell sorting was done. RNA quality was checked with an Agilent 2100 Bioanalyzer and agarose gel, and concentration with a NanoDrop 2000. About this clonotype itself: Its antigen is currently not known. No base-level quality is on record; no much larger clone is a single base apart.

The method behind the library was multiplex PCR. Sequencing took place on an Illumina HiSeq 4000. iRepertoire HTBI primers and Arm-PCR amplification of CDR3 regions were used to construct TCR beta libraries. Gel purification was performed on PCR products prior to sequencing. Regarding the original processing steps: Gene usage analysis of CDR3 amino acid clonotypes relied on the 60 or so TRBV and 13 to 15 TRBJ segments identified across samples. Filtered high-quality paired reads were merged into contigs using COPE and FqMerger. BLAST was used to align contigs to IMGT TRBV, TRBD and TRBJ reference genes, and CDR3 was defined according to IMGT. Clonotypes above 0.1% frequency were classified as highly expanded clones. Shannon entropy was used to measure repertoire diversity, and the Gini coefficient was used to measure V-J evenness. A clonotype was considered public if more than one individual shared it. The public reads were reanalyzed by TCRdb: fastp trimming at Q25, MiXCR alignment, in-frame beta chains only. Identical CDR3 protein sequences are pooled into one entry, listed with their most common genes and DNA. TCRdb, rather than the study authors, made the V and J calls. The sample table records about 560,000 distinct CDR3 sequences; about 15% of these occur just once. Of the sample, around 12% is held by the ten largest clones.

In addition, the sample was reused for a study of T cells in Graves' hyperthyroidism and ophthalmopathy. That second report states: Graves' hyperthyroidism was defined as stable when no progression to ophthalmopathy occurred over 18 months of follow-up. Hyperthyroidism patients were newly diagnosed, with disease duration under 2 months, and aged 18 to 65 years. The study excluded patients with uncontrolled infections, other autoimmune diseases, pregnancy or lactation. Diagnoses were based on clinical symptoms, serum thyroxine and TRAb, thyroid ultrasound and orbital computed tomography. The first round of RT-PCR for the TCR CDR3 was performed with the HTBI primer set and the Qiagen OneStep RT-PCR kit. Blood samples also contained most of the expanded thyroid clonotypes (frequency above 0.001), which suggests that blood repertoires may reflect thyroid immune responses. In cross-validation, a model built on a 13 V-J signature told ophthalmopathy apart from stable hyperthyroidism with approximately 90% sensitivity and 81% to 82% specificity, and in testing the same model reached 80%/75%. In validation, the model predicted progression to ophthalmopathy with roughly 66% sensitivity and 72% to 75% specificity, a median of 6.5 months before onset. A discovery cohort of about a hundred patients, roughly 45 with Graves' ophthalmopathy and over 55 with stable Graves' hyperthyroidism, was used to find distinguishing TCR V-J signatures. Prospective prediction of ophthalmopathy was tested in an independent validation cohort of 18 hyperthyroidism patients and 15 to 17 patients who later progressed to ophthalmopathy. The 80 to 100 discovery patients were randomly divided into training and test sets at a 7:3 ratio. Thyroid tissue and blood T-cell repertoires from several Graves' hyperthyroidism patients were also compared in the study. After sampling, hyperthyroidism patients received methimazole starting at 30 mg daily, and ophthalmopathy patients received high-dose intravenous methylprednisolone. Libraries were constructed in a second round of multiplex PCR, after which size selection and purification were performed. Paired-end sequencing of the libraries was performed with 100 bp reads on an Illumina HiSeq2000. SOAPnuke was used to process the raw data, throwing out any read that contained adapters or uncalled bases, had a mean Phred below 15, or lacked an exact constant-primer or identifier match. COPE v1.2.5 was used to merge the high-quality paired reads, and each unique nucleotide sequence was defined as a clonotype. MiTCR v1.1 was used to align clonotypes to the IMGT TRBV, TRBD and TRBJ reference segments. The analysis included only V-J combinations with a frequency above 0.0001, which together covered 99% to 99.2% of the repertoires. A TCS score was defined as the ratio of F50 (clonal expansion) to E x V (chaos), with BLOSUM62-based TCRdist applied between CDR3 peptides within each V-J. Welch's t-statistics and random forest reduced roughly 530 V-J features to 10 to 15, which were used in a naive Bayes classifier (R e1071). Sample size was not statistically predetermined, and investigators were not blinded to group allocation. The paper describes TCR Vbeta CDR3 sequencing of around 130 peripheral blood samples, made up of approximately 40 ophthalmopathy patients, roughly 75 hyperthyroidism patients and 17 progressor patients.

Sample: peripheral blood mononuclear cells (PBMCs), taken at new diagnosis, from a patient treated with antithyroid drugs. The source of this sequence is a man aged 18 to 29 with Graves disease. Donor details come from another sample of the same person, matched by shared clones.

Here the CDR3 is given as CASGPDSSGNTIYF. Here is the DNA: TGTGCTAGTGGTCCCGACAGCTCTGGAAACACCATATATTTT. The chain is made from TRBV12-5 and TRBJ1-3; a tentative D match to TRBD1 spans 5 bases. Spanning cysteine to phenylalanine, the CDR3 consists of 14 amino acids. Here the CDR3 DNA is all that survives: 42 bases in frame from base 1. V is cut by 5 bases and J by 0 bases, and the space between the germline ends is 8 bases. The germline V gene yields LGHNT for CDR1 and FRNRAP for CDR2.